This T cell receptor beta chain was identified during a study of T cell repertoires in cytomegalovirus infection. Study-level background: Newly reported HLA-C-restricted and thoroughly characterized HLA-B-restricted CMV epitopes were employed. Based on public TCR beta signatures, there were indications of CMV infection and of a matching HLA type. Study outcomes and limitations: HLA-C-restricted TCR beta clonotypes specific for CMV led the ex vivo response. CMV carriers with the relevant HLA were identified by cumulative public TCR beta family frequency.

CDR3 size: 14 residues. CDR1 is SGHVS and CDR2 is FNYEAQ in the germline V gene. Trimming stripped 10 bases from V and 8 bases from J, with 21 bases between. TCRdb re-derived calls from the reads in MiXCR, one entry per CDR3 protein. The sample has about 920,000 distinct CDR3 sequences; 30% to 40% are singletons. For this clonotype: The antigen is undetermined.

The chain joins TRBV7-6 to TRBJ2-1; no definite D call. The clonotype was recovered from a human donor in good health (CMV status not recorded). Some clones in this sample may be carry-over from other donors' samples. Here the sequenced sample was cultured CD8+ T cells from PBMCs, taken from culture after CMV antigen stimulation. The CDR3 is CANQDYFSLDEQFF. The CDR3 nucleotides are TGTGCCAACCAGGATTATTTCTCTTTGGATGAGCAGTTCTTC.